One sample yielded the 28 T cell receptor beta chains listed below, sequenced in a study of T cell responses to AZD1222 COVID-19 vaccine. TCRdb's table, derived via immunoSEQ multiplex PCR, lists solely in-frame clones and lacks some. The sample lists about 180,000 clones, approximately 92% occurring once. This specimen was peripheral blood, taken on day 0 of AZD1222 vaccination. These receptors all come from an adult in good health.

V and J are TRBV14 and TRBJ2-1; D not resolved. Trimming removed 1 base at V and 1 base at J, with 5 bases between. Germline-derived CDR1 and CDR2 are SGHDN and FVKESK. The CDR3 loop spans 14 amino acids. CDR3 nucleotide sequence: TGTGCCAGCAGCCAAGGGTGGTCCTACAATGAGCAGTTCTTC. Amino acids: CASSQGWSYNEQFF. Using reference TRBV14 and TRBJ2-1 for the parts outside the CDR3, the full variable domain is EAGVTQFPSHSVIEKGQTVTLRCDPISGHDNLYWYRRVMGKEIKFLLHFVKESKQDESGMPNNRFLAERTGGTYSTLKVQPAELEDSGVYFCASSQGWSYNEQFFGPGTRLTVL.

The chain employs TRBV4-3 and TRBJ1-5; no clear D. Germline V gene data show CDR1 as LGHNA and CDR2 as YSLEER. Trimming stripped 4 bases from V and 4 bases from J, with 8 bases between. The CDR3 runs to 13 residues. CDR3 bases: TGCGCCAGCAGCCCTTCGGGAAATCAGCCCCAGCATTTT. Amino acids: CASSPSGNQPQHF.

The chain links TRBV4-1 to TRBJ2-5; D gene uncertain. From germline, CDR1 is MGHRA and CDR2 YSYEKL. With 3 bases removed from V and 2 bases from J, the gap between germline ends came to 7 bases. The CDR3 length is 13 residues. CDR3 DNA: TGCGCCAGCAGCCATTCCCAGCAAGAGACCCAGTACTTC. Residues: CASSHSQQETQYF.

V is TRBV30 and J is TRBJ2-5; 10 positions agree with TRBD1. After removal of 3 bases from V and 2 bases from J, the junction contained 3 bases not matched to a gene. The germline V gene encodes CDR1 GTSNPN and CDR2 SVGIG (reference sequence). The CDR3 extends over 14 amino acids. DNA for the CDR3: TGTGCCTGGAGGGGACAGGGGCGACAAGAGACCCAGTACTTC. Protein product: CAWRGQGRQETQYF.

This clone came up once. J is TRBJ2-1 and V is TRBV9, with unresolved D. The CDR3 extends over 15 amino acids. Trimming removed 1 base from V and 1 base from J, with 9 bases in between. Germline lookup yields CDR1 SGDLS and CDR2 YYNGEE. The CDR3 DNA is TGTGCCAGCAGCGTACTCTCCAGTTCCTACAATGAGCAGTTCTTC. It yields the protein CASSVLSSSYNEQFF.

This chain connects TRBV28 to TRBJ2-2, with TRBD1 matching over 8 bases. Trimming cost V 5 bases and J 5 bases; bases outside gene matches: 10. The CDR3 extends over 16 amino acids. From germline, CDR1 is MDHEN and CDR2 SYDVKM. CDR3 nucleotide sequence: TGTGCCAGCAGTCGAAGGACAGGGCGAAGGACCGGGGAGCTGTTTTTT. Protein product: CASSRRTGRRTGELFF.

This chain uses TRBV6-5 with TRBJ1-6, with D uncertain. Germline CDR1 reads MNHEY; CDR2 reads SVGAGI. V was cut by 1 base and J by 5 bases, with 6 bases left in between. The CDR3 is 14 residues long. Written as DNA, the CDR3 is TGTGCCAGCAGTTACTTACAGAATAATTCACCCCTCCACTTT. This gives the protein CASSYLQNNSPLHF.

This chain links TRBV7-2 with TRBJ1-3, with D perhaps matching TRBD1 (5 bases). Germline CDR1 and CDR2: SGHTA and FQGNSA. The CDR3 has 14 amino acids. The ends were cut back, 6 bases at V and 0 bases at J, with 9 bases in the middle. CDR3 in amino acids: CASRDGGSGNTIYF. Here the CDR3 DNA reads TGTGCCAGCAGGGACGGGGGCTCTGGAAACACCATATATTTT.

The CDR3 DNA reads as TGTGCCAGCAGCGTGTCCGGGGGGGCAGTAGATACGCAGTATTTT. As protein: CASSVSGGAVDTQYF. The chain employs TRBV9 and TRBJ2-3; TRBD2 matches 8 bases. V lost 2 bases and J lost 5; bases outside the gene matches: 7. Germline CDR1 SGDLS, CDR2 YYNGEE. The CDR3 sequence is 15 residues long.

This chain links TRBV18 with TRBJ1-2, with TRBD1 identical over 10 bases. The germline V gene encodes CDR1 KGHSH and CDR2 LQKENI. The CDR3 runs 15 residues. Losses at the gene ends were 2 bases for V and 5 bases for J; bases not matched to a gene: 5. In DNA, the CDR3 is TGTGCCAGCTCACCAAACTTGGGACAGGGGTATGGCTACACCTTC. Amino acid sequence: CASSPNLGQGYGYTF.

The chain recombines TRBV7-9 with TRBJ1-2; D gene uncertain. V was clipped by 2 bases and J by 3 bases, with 19 bases between them. This CDR3 is built from 17 residues. Germline-derived CDR1 and CDR2 are SEHNR and FQNEAQ (reference sequence). The CDR3 DNA sequence: TGTGCCAGCAGCTTACCCGGAAGGGCAGAGACCGACTATGGCTACACCTTC. This translates into CASSLPGRAETDYGYTF.

The table lists this clone with a count of one. J is TRBJ1-2 and V is TRBV19; D is ambiguous. Trimming removed 6 bases from V and 2 bases from J, with 1 base in between. Germline-derived CDR1 and CDR2 are LNHDA and SQIVND (reference sequence). This CDR3 region has 10 residues. As DNA, the CDR3 is TGTGCCAGTAGGAACTATGGCTACACCTTC. Translating it yields CASRNYGYTF.

V gene TRBV6-2 or TRBV6-3 combines with J gene TRBJ2-6; D is undetermined. The V gene's germline CDR1 is MNHEY and CDR2 SVGEGT. The CDR3 spans 18 residues. Trimming pared 0 bases from V and 0 bases from J, leaving 12 bases between. The CDR3 DNA reads TGTGCCAGCAGTTACTCTTCGGGTTGGGGCTCTGGGGCCAACGTCCTGACTTTC. This sequence encodes CASSYSSGWGSGANVLTF.

The chain uses TRBV5-8 and TRBJ2-7; no clear D gene. CDR1 and CDR2 from the germline V gene are SGHTS and YDEGEE. This CDR3 has 13 residues. The V gene lost 2 bases and the J gene lost 3 bases, with 9 bases spanning the gap. CDR3 in amino acids: CASSLIGNYEQYV. CDR3 nucleotide sequence: TGTGCCAGCAGCTTAATCGGAAACTACGAGCAGTACGTC.

This clone was detected only a few times. V usage is TRBV5-1 and J usage is TRBJ2-7, with 8 bases aligning to TRBD1. The CDR3 consists of 13 residues. After removal of 4 bases from V and 2 bases from J, the junction contained 2 bases not matched to a gene. Germline lookup yields CDR1 SGHRS and CDR2 YFSETQ. The CDR3 loop is CASSRTGPYEQYF. DNA of the CDR3: TGCGCCAGCAGCCGGACAGGGCCCTACGAGCAGTACTTC.

This chain links TRBV9 with TRBJ1-2; D is ambiguous. The length of the CDR3 is 13 residues. Germline lookup yields CDR1 SGDLS and CDR2 YYNGEE. V was cut by 2 bases and J by 8 bases, with 13 bases left in between. The CDR3: CASSVLDRIGYTF. The CDR3 DNA follows: TGTGCCAGCAGCGTCCTGGACCGAATCGGCTACACCTTC.

The chain links TRBV3-1 (or the pseudogene TRBV3-2) to TRBJ2-1; the match to TRBD1 covers 7 bases. This CDR3 spans 15 amino acids. J lost 2 bases, V lost 4 bases, and 5 bases had no gene match. The germline V gene encodes CDR1 LGHDT and CDR2 YNNKEL (reference sequence). This chain's CDR3 is CASSLTGTAYNEQFF. The DNA of the CDR3 is TGTGCCAGCAGCCTAACCGGGACAGCCTACAATGAGCAGTTCTTC.

The rearrangement joins TRBV7-8 to TRBJ2-3; D perhaps matches TRBD2 (5 bases). The V end was cut by 4 bases, the J end by 2 bases, with 16 bases between. There are 16 residues in the CDR3. CDR1 is SGHVS, CDR2 FQNEAQ, per germline. The CDR3 spells CASSSGVGVLTDTQYF. The CDR3 coding sequence is TGTGCCAGCAGCTCTGGGGTCGGGGTCCTCACAGATACGCAGTATTTT.

This chain links TRBV6-2 or TRBV6-3 with TRBJ2-5, with D maybe TRBD2 (6 bases). The germline V gene encodes CDR1 MNHEY and CDR2 SVGEGT. V was clipped by 4 bases and J by 6 bases, with 15 bases between them. The CDR3 loop spans 14 amino acids. Here the CDR3 DNA reads TGTGCCAGCAGTTCCGGGACTGTGCAGAAGACCCAGTACTTC. Protein: CASSSGTVQKTQYF.

The chain carries TRBV5-1 and TRBJ2-7, with D possibly being TRBD1 (5 bases). V lost 5 bases to trimming and J lost 0 bases, with 9 bases between them. The CDR3 has 13 amino acids. Germline V gene sequence: CDR1 SGHRS, CDR2 YFSETQ. CDR3 in DNA: TGCGCCAGCAGTCCCGACAGCTCCTACGAGCAGTACGTC. This translates into CASSPDSSYEQYV.

The J gene is TRBJ1-2, the V gene TRBV10-3, with 11 bases lining up with TRBD1. CDR1 and CDR2 (germline): ENHRY, SYGVKD. V shed 0 bases, J shed 8 bases, and the junction held 5 bases outside the gene matches. CDR3 length: 15 amino acids. The chain's CDR3 is CAISESGQGAWGYTF. CDR3 coding DNA: TGTGCCATCAGTGAGTCCGGACAGGGGGCGTGGGGCTACACCTTC.

V is TRBV5-6 and J is TRBJ1-2; TRBD1 agrees at 9 bases. Germline assignment: CDR1 SGHDT and CDR2 YYEEEE. V trimming: 1 base; J trimming: 1 base; junction bases outside the gene matches: 11. This CDR3 comprises 18 residues. CDR3 sequence: CASSLRIAGDRVNYGYTF. The CDR3 coding sequence is TGTGCCAGCAGCTTGAGGATAGCCGGGGACAGGGTTAACTATGGCTACACCTTC.

This chain uses TRBV28 with TRBJ2-6; D is ambiguous. V lost 2 bases, J lost 5 bases, and 10 bases lay in between. CDR1 and CDR2 from the germline V gene are MDHEN and SYDVKM. This CDR3 contains 15 residues. The CDR3 region is CASSLGAFRANVLTF. CDR3 in DNA: TGTGCCAGCAGTTTAGGCGCTTTTAGGGCCAACGTCCTGACTTTC.

The sample holds one count of this clone. V and J are TRBV19 and TRBJ1-1, with 7 bases matching TRBD1. The V segment lost 6 bases and the J segment 4 bases; nucleotides outside the gene matches: 8. Germline V gene data show CDR1 as LNHDA and CDR2 as SQIVND (reference sequence). This CDR3 spans 14 amino acids. DNA of the CDR3: TGTGCCAGTAGATCGACAGGGTTGGTCACTGAAGCTTTCTTT. Amino acid sequence: CASRSTGLVTEAFF. Based on the CDR3 plus reference TRBV19 and TRBJ1-1, the full variable domain is DGGITQSPKYLFRKEGQNVTLSCEQNLNHDAMYWYRQDPGQGLRLIYYSQIVNDFQKGDIAEGYSVSREKKESFPLTVTSAQKNPTAFYLCASRSTGLVTEAFFGQGTRLTVV.

The rearrangement links TRBV9 to TRBJ1-1; D not resolved. CDR1 SGDLS and CDR2 YYNGEE come from the germline V gene. The CDR3 spans 16 residues. Trimming shortened V by 4 bases and J by 1 base, and 17 bases separated the two germline ends. The CDR3 reads CASSPRLKSANTEAFF. In DNA, the CDR3 is TGTGCCAGCAGCCCTCGGTTGAAGTCTGCGAACACTGAAGCTTTCTTT.

The V call is TRBV5-1, the J call TRBJ2-5, with 7 bases identical to TRBD1. Germline lookup yields CDR1 SGHRS and CDR2 YFSETQ. The CDR3 loop spans 13 amino acids. V lost 4 bases and J lost 3; bases outside the gene matches: 3. CDR3 DNA: TGCGCCAGCAGCAGGGACAGTAAAGAGACCCAGTACTTC. It yields the protein CASSRDSKETQYF.

The chain uses TRBV9 and TRBJ1-1; 9 positions agree with TRBD1. V dropped 0 bases and J dropped 1; count of bases not matched to a gene: 1. CDR1 and CDR2 from the germline V gene are SGDLS and YYNGEE. This CDR3 spans 15 amino acids. The CDR3 region is CASSVEGQGNTEAFF. CDR3 coding DNA: TGTGCCAGCAGCGTAGAGGGACAGGGGAACACTGAAGCTTTCTTT.

The chain joins TRBV28 to TRBJ1-5; the match to TRBD1 covers 8 bases. The CDR3 runs 14 residues. Trimming at V came to 5 bases and at J to 5 bases, leaving 5 bases not matched to a gene. CDR1 is MDHEN, CDR2 SYDVKM, per germline. The CDR3: CASSTGTGHQPQHF. The CDR3 bases are TGTGCCAGCAGTACCGGGACAGGCCATCAGCCCCAGCATTTT.